Below, one TCR beta chain is given with its context. The antigen this receptor binds is unknown. No base qualities exist here, and no much larger clone lies one base off it. For sequencing of the TCRbeta CDR3 region, genomic DNA was extracted from the sorted cells. TCRbeta CDR3 regions were sequenced using the immunoSEQ Assay. The source is immuneACCESS, and TCRdb retained only in-frame sequences with V and J called. Part of the clones is not carried over; for the studies checked, unresolved V genes explain less than half of this, and the remainder is unexplained. Within this sample are 12,000 or so clones, with approximately 82% of them counted one time only. Clones ranked in the top ten supply roughly 19% of the sample. CDR1 is given as MGHRA and CDR2 as YSYEKL, both from the germline V gene. The CDR3 contains 15 residues, cysteine and phenylalanine counted. The sequence is cut down to CDR3 DNA, 45 bases in frame from base 1. From V the trimming removes 1 base and from J it removes 5 bases, while the gene matches leave 6 bases of the junction unaccounted for.

Patients with autoimmune disease history or receiving systemic immunosuppression were excluded from the trial. In every dose cohort, peripheral blood was drawn for TCR sequencing at baseline, cycle 4 day 1, and cycle 7 day 1. The samples were taken from a phase I, first-in-human, multicenter, open-label dose-escalation trial of ivuxolimab. Adults with locally advanced or metastatic melanoma, renal cell carcinoma, hepatocellular carcinoma or head and neck squamous cell carcinoma were enrolled in the trial. Before TCR sequencing, CD4+ and CD8+ T cells were separately sorted from peripheral blood. This entry belongs to a study of OX40 agonist ivuxolimab in advanced cancers. For the wider study: Ivuxolimab was a fully human IgG2 agonistic monoclonal antibody targeting the costimulatory receptor OX40 (CD134). Intravenous ivuxolimab was administered to patients every 2 weeks at six dose levels: 0.01, 0.1, 0.3, 1.5, 3 and 10 mg/kg. Of the approximately 54 dose-escalation patients, hepatocellular carcinoma was present in some 19, melanoma in approximately 15, renal cell carcinoma in 9 and head and neck cancer in 9. In the dose-escalation cohort, 70% to 85% of patients were male, and the mean age was roughly 60 years, with a range of about 20 to 79. Patients were allowed to have had prior anti-PD-1, anti-PD-L1 or anti-CTLA-4 therapy, and 40% of the dose-escalation patients had previously received checkpoint inhibitors. Partial responses occurred in three dose-escalation patients, of whom one had hepatocellular carcinoma and two had cutaneous melanoma. The point of sequencing TCRbeta in the periphery was to test whether ivuxolimab changed TCR sequence diversity and drove clonal T-cell expansion. The paper describes the monotherapy dose-escalation part (N of about 52 patients) of the phase I trial of ivuxolimab.

General study outcomes and caveats: At doses of 0.1 to 3.0 mg/kg, clonal expansion of both CD4+ and CD8+ T cells in blood was seen between baseline and week 6. On average, CD8+ T cells showed more expanded clones than CD4+ T cells after ivuxolimab. In partial responders in the 0.1-3.0 mg/kg groups, normalized peripheral clonal expansion was found to be among the lowest, especially among CD8+ T cells. The antigen specificity of the peripheral T cells that underwent clonal expansion was not determined. Low levels of normalized T-cell clonal expansion were also shown by some nonresponding patients.

The sequence came from an adult with an advanced solid tumor such as melanoma, head and neck, liver or kidney cancer. The chain is assembled from TRBV4-1 and TRBJ1-1, and TRBD1 matches 8 of the central bases. Sequenced here: CD4+ or CD8+ T cells sorted from blood, sampled in a trial of the OX40 agonist ivuxolimab. The DNA sequence follows: TGCGCCAGCAGCCAAGCCCCCAGGGGGCGAACTGAAGCTTTCTTT. Translated, it reads CASSQAPRGRTEAFF.